The text below deals with one T cell receptor (beta chain). Its target is unknown. This entry comes from a study of cytomegalovirus exposure and HLA in healthy donors. Donors in the study were healthy people who gave bone marrow. Germline V gene sequence: CDR1 LNHDA, CDR2 SQIVND (reference sequence). The CDR3 is made up of 14 amino acids. Trimming at V came to 6 bases and at J to 4 bases, leaving 6 bases not matched to a gene. Study-wide results and caveats: In a later analysis, TCR beta V- and J-gene trimming was associated with a missense DCLRE1C variant.

PCR employed 60 Vbeta and 13 Jbeta primers. Produced via immunoSEQ multiplex PCR; TCRdb's table is partial and in-frame only. The sample contains about 140,000 clones, about three quarters of which appear only once. The clonotype comes from a man aged 35 to 55 in good health and CMV-seronegative. Sequences were obtained from PBMCs. The chain employs TRBV19 and TRBJ2-7; 10 bases agree with TRBD1. The CDR3 region is CASSSGTGAYEQYF. CDR3 DNA: TGTGCCAGTAGCTCCGGGACAGGGGCGTACGAGCAGTACTTC.